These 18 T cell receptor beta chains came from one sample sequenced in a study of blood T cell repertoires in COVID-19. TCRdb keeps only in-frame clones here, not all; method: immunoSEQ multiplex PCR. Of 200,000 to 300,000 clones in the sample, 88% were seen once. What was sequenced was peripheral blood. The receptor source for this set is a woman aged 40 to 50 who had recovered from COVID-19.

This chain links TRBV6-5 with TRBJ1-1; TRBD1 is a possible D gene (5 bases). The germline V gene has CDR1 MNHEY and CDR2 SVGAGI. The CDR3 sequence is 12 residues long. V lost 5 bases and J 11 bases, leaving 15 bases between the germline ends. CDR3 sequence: CASSSRTKGAFF. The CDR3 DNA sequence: TGTGCCAGCAGTAGCCGGACCAAGGGGGCTTTCTTT.

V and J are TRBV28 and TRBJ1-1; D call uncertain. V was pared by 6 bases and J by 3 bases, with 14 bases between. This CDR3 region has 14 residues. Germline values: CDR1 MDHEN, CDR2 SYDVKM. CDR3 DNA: TGTGCCAGCAGCCTCACGGCGGGTTACACTGAAGCTTTCTTT. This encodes CASSLTAGYTEAFF.

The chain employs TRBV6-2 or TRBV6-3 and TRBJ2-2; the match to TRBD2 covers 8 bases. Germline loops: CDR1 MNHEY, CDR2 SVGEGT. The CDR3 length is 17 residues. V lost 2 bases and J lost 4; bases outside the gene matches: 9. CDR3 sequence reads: CASSYRKRELGTGELFF. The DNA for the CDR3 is TGTGCCAGCAGTTACCGGAAGCGGGAGCTGGGCACCGGGGAGCTGTTTTTT.

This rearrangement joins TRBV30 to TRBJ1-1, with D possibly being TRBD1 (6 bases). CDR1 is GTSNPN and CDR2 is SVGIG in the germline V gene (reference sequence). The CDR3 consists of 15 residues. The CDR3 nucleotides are TGTGCTTGGGCTAGGGGGTCCTTTGGGACCCTGGAAGCTTTCTTT. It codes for CAWARGSFGTLEAFF.

CDR3 nucleotides: TGTGCCAGCAGTTACGATTCTGGGGGGGGGTATGGCTACACCTTC. This sequence encodes CASSYDSGGGYGYTF. The chain combines TRBV6-6 with TRBJ1-2, with a possible D match to TRBD1 (5 bases). The CDR3 has 15 residues. The V gene lost 2 bases and the J gene lost 5 bases, with 15 bases spanning the gap. Germline CDR1 reads MNHNY; CDR2 reads SVGAGI (reference sequence).

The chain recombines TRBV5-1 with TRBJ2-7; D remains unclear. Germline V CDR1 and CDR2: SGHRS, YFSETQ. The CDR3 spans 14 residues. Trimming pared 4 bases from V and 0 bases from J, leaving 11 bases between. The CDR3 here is CASSLRPGSYEQYF. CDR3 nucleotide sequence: TGCGCCAGCAGCCTAAGGCCGGGCTCCTACGAGCAGTACTTC.

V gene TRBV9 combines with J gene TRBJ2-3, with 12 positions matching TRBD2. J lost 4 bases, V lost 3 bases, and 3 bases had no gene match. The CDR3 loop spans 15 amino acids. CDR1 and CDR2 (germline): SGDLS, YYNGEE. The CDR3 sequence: CASSGRLAGADTQYF. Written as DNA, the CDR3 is TGTGCCAGCAGCGGCCGACTAGCGGGAGCAGATACGCAGTATTTT.

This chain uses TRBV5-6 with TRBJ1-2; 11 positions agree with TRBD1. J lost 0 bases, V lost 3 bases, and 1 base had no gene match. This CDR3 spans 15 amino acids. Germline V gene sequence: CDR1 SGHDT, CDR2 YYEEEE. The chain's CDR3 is CASSWGQGANYGYTF. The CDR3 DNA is TGTGCCAGCAGCTGGGGACAGGGGGCTAACTATGGCTACACCTTC.

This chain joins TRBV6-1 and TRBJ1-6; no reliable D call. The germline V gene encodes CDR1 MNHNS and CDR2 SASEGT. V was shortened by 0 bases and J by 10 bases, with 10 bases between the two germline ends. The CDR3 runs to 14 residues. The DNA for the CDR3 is TGTGCCAGCAGTGAAGCCCTCAGGTCCTCACCCCTCCACTTT. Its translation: CASSEALRSSPLHF.

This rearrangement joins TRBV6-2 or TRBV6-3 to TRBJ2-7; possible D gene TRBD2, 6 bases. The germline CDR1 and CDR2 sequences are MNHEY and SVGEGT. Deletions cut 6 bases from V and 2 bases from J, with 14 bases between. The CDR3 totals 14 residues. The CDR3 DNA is TGTGCCAGCAGCCCCAGGCGGGGAGCCTACGAGCAGTACGTC. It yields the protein CASSPRRGAYEQYV.

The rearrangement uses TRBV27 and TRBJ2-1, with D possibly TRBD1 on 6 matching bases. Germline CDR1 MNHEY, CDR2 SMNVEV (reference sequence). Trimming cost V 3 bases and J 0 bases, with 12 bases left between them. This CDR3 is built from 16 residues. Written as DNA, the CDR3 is TGTGCCAGCAGTTTGAGGGGGTCGAGCTCCTACAATGAGCAGTTCTTC. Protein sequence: CASSLRGSSSYNEQFF.

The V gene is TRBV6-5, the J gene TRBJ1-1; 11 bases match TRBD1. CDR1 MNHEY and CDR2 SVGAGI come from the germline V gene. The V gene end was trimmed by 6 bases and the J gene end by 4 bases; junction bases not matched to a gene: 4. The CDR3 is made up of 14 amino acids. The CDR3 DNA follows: TGTGCCAGCAGCACCGGGACAGGGGGCACTGAAGCTTTCTTT. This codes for CASSTGTGGTEAFF.

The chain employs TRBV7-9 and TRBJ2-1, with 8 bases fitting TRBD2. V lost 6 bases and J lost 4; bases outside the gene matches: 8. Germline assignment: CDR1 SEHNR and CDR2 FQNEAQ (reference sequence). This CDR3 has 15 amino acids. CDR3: CASSKSGGGYNEQFF. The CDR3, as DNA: TGTGCCAGCAGTAAATCGGGAGGGGGGTACAATGAGCAGTTCTTC.

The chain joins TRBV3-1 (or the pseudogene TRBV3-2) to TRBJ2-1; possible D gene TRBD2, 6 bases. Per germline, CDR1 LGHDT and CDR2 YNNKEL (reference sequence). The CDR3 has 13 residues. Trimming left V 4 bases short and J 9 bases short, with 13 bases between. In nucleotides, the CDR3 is TGTGCCAGCAGCCGGGGCGTCGGGGGTGAGCAGTTCTTC. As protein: CASSRGVGGEQFF.

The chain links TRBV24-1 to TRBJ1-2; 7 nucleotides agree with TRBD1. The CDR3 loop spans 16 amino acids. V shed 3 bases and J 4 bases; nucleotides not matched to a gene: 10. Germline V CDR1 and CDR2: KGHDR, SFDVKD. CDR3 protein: CATSDPAATGPYGYTF. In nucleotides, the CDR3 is TGTGCCACCAGTGATCCGGCGGCGACAGGGCCCTATGGCTACACCTTC.

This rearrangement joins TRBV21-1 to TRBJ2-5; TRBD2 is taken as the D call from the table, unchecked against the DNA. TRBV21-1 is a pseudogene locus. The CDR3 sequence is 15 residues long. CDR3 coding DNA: TGTGCCAGCAGCGCACCCCGGCGGCCCGGGGGGGGCCAGTACTTC. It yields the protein CASSAPRRPGGGQYF.

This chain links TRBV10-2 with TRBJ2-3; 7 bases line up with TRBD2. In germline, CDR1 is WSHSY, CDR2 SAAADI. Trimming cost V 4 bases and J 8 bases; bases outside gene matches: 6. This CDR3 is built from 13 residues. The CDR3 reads CASSVGGVPTQYF. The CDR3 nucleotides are TGCGCCAGCAGTGTGGGGGGGGTTCCTACGCAGTATTTT.

The CDR3 DNA sequence: TGTGCCAGCAGCCTCGGGCAGGGCGACGGCTACACCTTC. This gives the protein CASSLGQGDGYTF. This chain links TRBV27 with TRBJ1-2, with D possibly being TRBD1 (5 bases). CDR1 and CDR2 from the germline V gene are MNHEY and SMNVEV (reference sequence). The CDR3 runs to 13 residues. Deletions cut 6 bases from V and 8 bases from J, with 16 bases between.